The entry that follows covers one TCR beta chain sequence. V was trimmed by 0 bases and J by 5 bases, leaving 14 bases between them. CDR1 and CDR2 from the germline V gene are SGHKS and YYEKEE (reference sequence). The CDR3 has 15 amino acids. These data come from a study of T-cell reconstitution after alpha-beta-depleted transplantation in children. During its preparation, the TCRbeta library received unique molecular identifiers. A single record per CDR3 protein comes from TCRdb applying MiXCR to the PCR reads. The sample yields about 480,000 distinct CDR3 sequences, under 15% seen once. Sequenced here: PBMCs from the stem cell graft donor, sampled from the stem cell graft. The origin of this receptor is a human donor who donated a stem cell graft to a child with combined immunodeficiency. V is TRBV5-5 and J is TRBJ1-1; no definite D call. CDR3 residues: CASSLGSYVGTEAFF. The DNA for the CDR3 is TGTGCCAGCAGCTTGGGAAGTTATGTGGGAACTGAAGCTTTCTTT.